Listed here are 2 T cell receptor beta chains from one sample, sequenced in a study of patients and donors after allogeneic stem cell transplantation. Each CDR3 protein gets one entry after TCRdb re-called the RT-PCR reads with MiXCR. Of about 960,000 distinct CDR3 sequences in the sample, roughly 17% were seen once. The sample taken for sequencing was blood, either unsorted or a sorted T cell fraction (not recorded which). These receptor sequences come from a human donor who was either an allogeneic HSCT recipient or a stem cell or donor lymphocyte infusion donor (not recorded which). It is not recorded whose cells these are; they may come from a transplant donor.

The chain combines TRBV6-5 with TRBJ1-1; D is perhaps TRBD1 (6 bases). V was cut by 0 bases and J by 2 bases, with 16 bases left in between. The V gene's germline CDR1 is MNHEY and CDR2 SVGAGI. This CDR3 is built from 17 residues. The CDR3 spells CASSYSEVGQINTEAFF. Written as DNA, the CDR3 is TGTGCCAGCAGTTACTCCGAGGTAGGACAGATAAACACTGAAGCTTTCTTT.

Ten or more counts support this clonotype. V is TRBV6-1 and J is TRBJ2-7, with a weak D call TRBD1 (6 bases). Between the trimmed V and J ends, which lost 6 bases and 7 bases, there was a span of 22 bases. Germline assignment: CDR1 MNHNS and CDR2 SASEGT. The CDR3 is 15 amino acids. The CDR3, as DNA: TGTGCCAGCAGGGAACAGGGTTTGGTGCGGAGGGAGCAGTACTTC. As protein: CASREQGLVRREQYF.